The T cell receptor beta chain described here comes from a study of OX40 agonist ivuxolimab in advanced cancers. On the study more broadly: Every 2 weeks, patients received ivuxolimab intravenously, dosed at 0.01 to 10 mg/kg. About 40% of patients had received prior checkpoint inhibitor therapy.

Whole-study findings and limits: At 0.1 to 3.0 mg/kg and by week 6, clonal expansion occurred in CD4+ and CD8+ blood T cells. Averaging showed that CD8+ T cells had more expanded clones than CD4+ did.

Sequencing was performed with immunoSEQ multiplex PCR; in TCRdb, only in-frame clones are kept and a portion is missing. The repertoire holds some 90,000 clones, with 80% to 90% as singletons. V was cut by 0 bases and J by 4 bases, with 6 bases left in between. CDR1 is GTSNPN, CDR2 SVGIG, per germline (reference sequence). The CDR3 consists of 12 residues. With respect to this clone: Its specificity is not known.

The rearrangement uses TRBV30 and TRBJ1-2, with unresolved D. Sequenced here: CD4+ or CD8+ T cells sorted from blood, sampled in a trial of the OX40 agonist ivuxolimab. This receptor was taken from an adult with an advanced solid tumor such as melanoma, head and neck, liver or kidney cancer. The chain's CDR3 is CAWSVPSYGYTF. The CDR3 DNA reads as TGTGCCTGGAGTGTACCCAGCTATGGCTACACCTTC. Looking up the rest from reference TRBV30 and TRBJ1-2 gives the full variable domain: SQTIHQWPATLVQPVGSPLSLECTVEGTSNPNLYWYRQAAGRGLQLLFYSVGIGQISSEVPQNLSASRPQDRQFILSSKKLLLSDSGFYLCAWSVPSYGYTFGSGTRLTVV.